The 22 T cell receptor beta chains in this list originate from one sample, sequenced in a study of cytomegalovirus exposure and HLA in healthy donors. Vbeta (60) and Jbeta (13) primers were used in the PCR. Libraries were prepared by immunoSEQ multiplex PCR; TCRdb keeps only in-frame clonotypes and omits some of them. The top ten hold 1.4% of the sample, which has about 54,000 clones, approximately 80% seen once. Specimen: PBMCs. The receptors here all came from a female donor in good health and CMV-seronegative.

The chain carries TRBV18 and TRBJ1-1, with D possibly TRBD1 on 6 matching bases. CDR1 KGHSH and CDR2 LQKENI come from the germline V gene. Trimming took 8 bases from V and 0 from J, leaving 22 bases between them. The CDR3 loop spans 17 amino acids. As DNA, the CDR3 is TGTGCCAGCACTACAACAGCCGGACAGCTCATGAACACTGAAGCTTTCTTT. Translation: CASTTTAGQLMNTEAFF.

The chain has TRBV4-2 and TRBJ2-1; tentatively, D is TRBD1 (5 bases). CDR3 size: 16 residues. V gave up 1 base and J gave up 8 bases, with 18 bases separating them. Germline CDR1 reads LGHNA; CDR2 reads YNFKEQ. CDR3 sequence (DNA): TGTGCCAGCAGCCAAGGGATAAGTGGGGCAGAGGATGAGCAGTTCTTC. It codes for CASSQGISGAEDEQFF.

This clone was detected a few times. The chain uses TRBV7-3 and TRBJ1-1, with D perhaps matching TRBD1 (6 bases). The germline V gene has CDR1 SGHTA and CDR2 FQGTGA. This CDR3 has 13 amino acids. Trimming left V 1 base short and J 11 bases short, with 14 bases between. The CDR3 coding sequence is TGTGCCAGCAGCTTAAGTGGGGGCCAGCAGGCTTTCTTT. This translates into CASSLSGGQQAFF.

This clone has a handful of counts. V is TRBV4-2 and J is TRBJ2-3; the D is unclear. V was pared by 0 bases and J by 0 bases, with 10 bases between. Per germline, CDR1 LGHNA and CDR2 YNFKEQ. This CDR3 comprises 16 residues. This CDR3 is CASSQDGATSTDTQYF. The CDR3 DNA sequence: TGTGCCAGCAGCCAAGATGGAGCGACCAGCACAGATACGCAGTATTTT.

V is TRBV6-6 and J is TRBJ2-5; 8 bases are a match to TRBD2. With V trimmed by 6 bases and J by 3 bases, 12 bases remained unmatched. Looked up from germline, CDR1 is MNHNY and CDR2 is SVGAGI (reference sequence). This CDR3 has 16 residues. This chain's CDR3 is CASSHVLERGKETQYF. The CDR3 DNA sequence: TGTGCCAGCAGCCACGTGCTGGAGCGGGGGAAAGAGACCCAGTACTTC.

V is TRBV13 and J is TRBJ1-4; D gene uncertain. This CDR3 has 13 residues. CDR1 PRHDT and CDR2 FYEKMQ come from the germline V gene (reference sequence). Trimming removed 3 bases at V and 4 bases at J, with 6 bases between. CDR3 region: CASSFDNNEKLFF. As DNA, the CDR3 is TGTGCCAGCAGCTTCGACAATAATGAAAAACTGTTTTTT.

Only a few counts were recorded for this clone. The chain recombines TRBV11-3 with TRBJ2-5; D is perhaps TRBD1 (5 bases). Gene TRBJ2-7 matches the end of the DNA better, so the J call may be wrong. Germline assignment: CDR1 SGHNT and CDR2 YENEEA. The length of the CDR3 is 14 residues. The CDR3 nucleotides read TGTGCCAGCAGCTTAGAAGCAGGGATGAGCGAGCAGTACTTC. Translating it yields CASSLEAGMSEQYF.

The CDR3 coding sequence is TGTGCCAGCAGCTTACTCCGAGCTGGAAACACCATATATTTT. Translated: CASSLLRAGNTIYF. The chain is built from TRBV13 and TRBJ1-3; no reliable D call. CDR1 and CDR2 (germline): PRHDT, FYEKMQ (reference sequence). Trimming stripped 2 bases from V and 2 bases from J, with 7 bases between. CDR3 size: 14 residues.

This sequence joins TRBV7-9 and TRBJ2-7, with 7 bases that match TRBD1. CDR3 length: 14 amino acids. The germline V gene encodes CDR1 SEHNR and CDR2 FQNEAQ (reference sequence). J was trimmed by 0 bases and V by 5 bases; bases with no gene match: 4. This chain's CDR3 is CASSLRDSSYEQYF. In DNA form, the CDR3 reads TGTGCCAGCAGCCTCCGGGACAGCTCCTACGAGCAGTACTTC.

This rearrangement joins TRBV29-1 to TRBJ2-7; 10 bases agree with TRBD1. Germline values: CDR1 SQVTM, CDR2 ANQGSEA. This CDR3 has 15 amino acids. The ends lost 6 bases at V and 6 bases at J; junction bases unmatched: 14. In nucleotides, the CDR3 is TGCAGCGTCCACCTGGGGACAGGGGACCCCCGCGAGCAGTACTTC. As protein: CSVHLGTGDPREQYF.

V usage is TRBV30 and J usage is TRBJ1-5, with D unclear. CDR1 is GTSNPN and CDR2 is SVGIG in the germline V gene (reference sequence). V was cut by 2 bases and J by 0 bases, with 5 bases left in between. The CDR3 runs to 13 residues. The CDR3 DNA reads TGTGCCTGGAGTTACAATAGCAATCAGCCCCAGCATTTT. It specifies CAWSYNSNQPQHF.

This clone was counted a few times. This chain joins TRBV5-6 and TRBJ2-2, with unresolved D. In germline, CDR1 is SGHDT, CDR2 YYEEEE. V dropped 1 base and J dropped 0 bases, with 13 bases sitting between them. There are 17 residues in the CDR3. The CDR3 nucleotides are TGTGCCAGCAGCTTGTTAAGAAGACACGCGAACACCGGGGAGCTGTTTTTT. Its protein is CASSLLRRHANTGELFF.

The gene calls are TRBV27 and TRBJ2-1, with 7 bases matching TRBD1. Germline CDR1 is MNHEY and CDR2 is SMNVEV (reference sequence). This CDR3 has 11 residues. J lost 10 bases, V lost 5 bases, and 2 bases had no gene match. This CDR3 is CASSPGQEQFF. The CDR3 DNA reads TGTGCCAGCAGTCCGGGACAGGAGCAGTTCTTC.

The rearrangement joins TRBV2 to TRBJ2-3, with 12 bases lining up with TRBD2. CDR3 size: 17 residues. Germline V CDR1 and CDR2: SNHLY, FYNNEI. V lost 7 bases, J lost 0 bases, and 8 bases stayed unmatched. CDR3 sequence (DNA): TGTGCCAGCACGAGGACTAGCGGGGTAGCTAGCACAGATACGCAGTATTTT. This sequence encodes CASTRTSGVASTDTQYF.

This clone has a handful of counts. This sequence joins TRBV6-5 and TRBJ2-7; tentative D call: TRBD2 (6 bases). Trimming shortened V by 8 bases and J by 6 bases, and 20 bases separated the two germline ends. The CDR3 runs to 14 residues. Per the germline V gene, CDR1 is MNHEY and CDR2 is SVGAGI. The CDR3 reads CASGGDRRRSEQYF. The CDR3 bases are TGTGCCAGCGGCGGGGACCGACGGAGGAGCGAGCAGTACTTC.

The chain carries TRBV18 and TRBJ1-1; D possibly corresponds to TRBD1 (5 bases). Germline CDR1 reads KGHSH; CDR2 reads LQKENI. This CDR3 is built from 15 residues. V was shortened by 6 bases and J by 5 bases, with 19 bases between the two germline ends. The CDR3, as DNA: TGTGCCAGCTCGCCGGGACTCGGGGGTAAAACTGAAGCTTTCTTT. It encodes CASSPGLGGKTEAFF.

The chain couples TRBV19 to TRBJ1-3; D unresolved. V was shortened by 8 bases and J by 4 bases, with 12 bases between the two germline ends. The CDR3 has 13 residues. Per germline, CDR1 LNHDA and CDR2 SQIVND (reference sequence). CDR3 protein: CASDRGAGNTIYF. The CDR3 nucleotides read TGTGCCAGTGATCGGGGTGCCGGAAACACCATATATTTT.

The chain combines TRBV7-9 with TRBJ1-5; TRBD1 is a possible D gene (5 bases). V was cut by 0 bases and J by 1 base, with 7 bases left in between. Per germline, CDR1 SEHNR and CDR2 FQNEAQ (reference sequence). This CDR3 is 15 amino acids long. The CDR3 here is CASSLAGGSNQPQHF. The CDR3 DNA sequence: TGTGCCAGCAGCTTAGCGGGGGGAAGCAATCAGCCCCAGCATTTT.

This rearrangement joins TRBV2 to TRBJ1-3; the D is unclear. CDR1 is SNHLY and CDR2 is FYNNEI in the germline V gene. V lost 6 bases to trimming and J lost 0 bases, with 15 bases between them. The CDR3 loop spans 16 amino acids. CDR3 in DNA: TGTGCCAGCAGCCGTTCTAGAGGGATCTCTGGAAACACCATATATTTT. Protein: CASSRSRGISGNTIYF.

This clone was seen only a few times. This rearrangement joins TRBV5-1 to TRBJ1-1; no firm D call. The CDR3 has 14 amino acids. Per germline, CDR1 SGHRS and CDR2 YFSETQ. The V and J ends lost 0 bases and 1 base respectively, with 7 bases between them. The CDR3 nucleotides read TGCGCCAGCAGCTTGGACGGTAGGAACACTGAAGCTTTCTTT. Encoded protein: CASSLDGRNTEAFF.

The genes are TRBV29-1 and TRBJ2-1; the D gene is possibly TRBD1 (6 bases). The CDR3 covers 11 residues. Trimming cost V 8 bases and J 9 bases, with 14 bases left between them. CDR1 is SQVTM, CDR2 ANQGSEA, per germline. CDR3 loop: CSPTRGFEQFF. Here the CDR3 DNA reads TGCAGCCCCACGAGGGGGTTTGAGCAGTTCTTC.

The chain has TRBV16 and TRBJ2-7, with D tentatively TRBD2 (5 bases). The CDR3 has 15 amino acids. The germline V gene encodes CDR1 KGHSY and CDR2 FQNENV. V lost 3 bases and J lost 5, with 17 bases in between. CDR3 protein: CASSQRLRAGHEQYF. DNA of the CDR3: TGTGCCAGCAGCCAGAGACTGCGGGCAGGCCACGAGCAGTACTTC.